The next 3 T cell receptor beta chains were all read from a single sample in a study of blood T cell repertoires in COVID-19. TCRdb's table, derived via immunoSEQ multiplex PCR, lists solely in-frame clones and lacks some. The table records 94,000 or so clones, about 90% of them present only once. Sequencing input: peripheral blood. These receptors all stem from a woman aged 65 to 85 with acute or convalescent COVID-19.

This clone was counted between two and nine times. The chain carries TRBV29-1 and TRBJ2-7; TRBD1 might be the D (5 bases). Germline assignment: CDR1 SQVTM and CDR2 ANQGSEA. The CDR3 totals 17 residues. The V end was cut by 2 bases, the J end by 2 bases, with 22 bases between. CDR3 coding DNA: TGCAGCGTTGAATTTTTCCATCAGGGCTTTCCACCCTACGAGCAGTACTTC. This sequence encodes CSVEFFHQGFPPYEQYF.

CDR3 amino acids: CASSPGIRRHF. The CDR3 DNA reads TGTGCCAGCAGTCCCGGAATACGGAGGCATTTT. The chain employs TRBV12-3 or TRBV12-4 and TRBJ1-5; D gene ambiguous. This CDR3 comprises 11 residues. The germline V and J ends were trimmed by 5 bases and 15 bases, with 14 bases remaining between them.

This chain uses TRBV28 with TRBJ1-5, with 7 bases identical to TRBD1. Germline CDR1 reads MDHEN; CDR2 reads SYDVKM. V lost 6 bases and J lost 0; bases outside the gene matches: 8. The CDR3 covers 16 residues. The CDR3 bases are TGTGCCAGCAGCCTTTTGGGACAGTATAGCAATCAGCCCCAGCATTTT. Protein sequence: CASSLLGQYSNQPQHF.